This T cell receptor (beta chain) originates from a study of CD8+ T cells in alopecia areata. The study's findings and limits: Mouse data revealed clearer TCR sharing than patient data did, a gap possibly tied to HLA.

Germline lookup yields CDR1 LGHNA and CDR2 YNFKEQ. The CDR3 contains 14 residues. Germline trimming cut 2 bases from V and 7 bases from J; bases unmatched to any gene: 5. As concerns this clone: Its antigen is undetermined.

In each case, RNA was isolated and then reverse transcribed into cDNA as the sequencing template. The repertoire was sequenced with immunoSEQ multiplex PCR; TCRdb's copy has only in-frame clones and lacks some. The sample holds 110,000 to 150,000 clones, roughly 62% seen once. The starting material was CD4+ T cells sorted from blood, obtained at week 0. The receptor was derived from a human donor with alopecia areata. The rearrangement links TRBV4-2 to TRBJ1-1; 9 nucleotides align to TRBD1. Here the CDR3 DNA reads TGTGCCAGCAGCCAAAGTACAGGGGGCTTTGAAGCTTTCTTT. It is translated as CASSQSTGGFEAFF.